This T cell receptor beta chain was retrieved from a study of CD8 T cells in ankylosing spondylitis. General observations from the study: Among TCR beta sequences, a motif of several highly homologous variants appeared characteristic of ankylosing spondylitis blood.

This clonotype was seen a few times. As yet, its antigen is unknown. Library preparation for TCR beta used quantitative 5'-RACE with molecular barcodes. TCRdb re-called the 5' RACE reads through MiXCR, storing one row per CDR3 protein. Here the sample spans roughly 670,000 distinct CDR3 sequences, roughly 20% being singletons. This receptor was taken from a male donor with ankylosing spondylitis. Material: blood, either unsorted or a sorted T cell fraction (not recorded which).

CDR3 sequence: CASRAGTGGATGELFF. The CDR3 bases are TGTGCCAGCAGGGCCGGGACAGGGGGTGCCACCGGGGAGCTGTTTTTT. The chain links TRBV12-3 or TRBV12-4 to TRBJ2-2; 11 positions agree with TRBD1. With V trimmed by 6 bases and J by 4 bases, 7 bases remained unmatched. The CDR3 is 16 residues long.